This T cell receptor (beta chain) was retrieved from a study of blood T cell repertoires in COVID-19. CDR1 is SGHRS, CDR2 YFSETQ, per germline. The length of the CDR3 is 15 residues. Trimming pared 3 bases from V and 5 bases from J, leaving 17 bases between. Sequencing was performed with immunoSEQ multiplex PCR; in TCRdb, only in-frame clones are kept and a portion is missing. Among fewer than 500,000 clones listed, approximately 86% were seen once. This sequence joins TRBV5-1 and TRBJ1-1; TRBD1 might be the D (6 bases). This clonotype was obtained from a woman aged 18-30 years who had recovered from COVID-19. Sequenced sample: PBMCs or T cells enriched from blood (not recorded which). CDR3 coding DNA: TGCGCCAGCAGCTCCCATTACAGGGAAGGGACTGAAGCTTTCTTT. It codes for CASSSHYREGTEAFF.